The 11 T cell receptor beta chains below all came from one sample that was sequenced in a study of identical twins. TCRdb called the 5' RACE reads again in MiXCR, with one record for every CDR3 protein. The repertoire holds 410,000 or so distinct CDR3 sequences, with less than 20% as singletons. The specimen was naive T cells sorted from blood. The receptors were gathered from a man aged 50 to 59 in good health.

The chain has TRBV6-2 or TRBV6-3 and TRBJ1-5, with D unresolved. The V gene lost 5 bases and the J gene lost 6 bases, with 14 bases spanning the gap. Germline V gives CDR1 MNHEY, CDR2 SVGEGT. The CDR3 runs to 14 residues. The CDR3 reads CASSQLWKIQPQHF. Here the CDR3 DNA reads TGTGCCAGCAGTCAACTATGGAAGATTCAGCCCCAGCATTTT.

The J gene is TRBJ2-5, the V gene TRBV25-1; D may be TRBD1 (6 bases). Germline V gene lookup returns CDR1 MGHDK and CDR2 SYGVNS. The CDR3 sequence is 17 residues long. Trimming stripped 5 bases from V and 1 base from J, with 20 bases between. CDR3 loop: CASSTQRGTSPQETQYF. CDR3 nucleotide sequence: TGTGCCAGCAGTACCCAGAGAGGGACAAGCCCCCAAGAGACCCAGTACTTC.

This clonotype was recorded a few times. The chain couples TRBV6-5 to TRBJ2-7; the match to TRBD1 covers 8 bases. Per germline, CDR1 MNHEY and CDR2 SVGAGI. Trimming at V came to 3 bases and at J to 1 base, leaving 5 bases not matched to a gene. The CDR3 has 15 residues. The CDR3 bases are TGTGCCAGCAGTTATTCGCAGGGGGCGTCCTACGAGCAGTACTTC. It yields the protein CASSYSQGASYEQYF.

This clonotype was picked up many times. The chain joins TRBV12-3 or TRBV12-4 to TRBJ2-3; TRBD2 aligns across 10 bases. J was trimmed by 2 bases and V by 6 bases; bases with no gene match: 11. This CDR3 comprises 17 residues. The CDR3 DNA is TGTGCCAGCAGCCACCTCGGACTAGCGGACAACACAGATACGCAGTATTTT. Translating gives CASSHLGLADNTDTQYF.

This clonotype was counted only a few times. The chain links TRBV6-1 to TRBJ2-6; D is ambiguous. The CDR3 loop spans 13 amino acids. Germline V CDR1 and CDR2: MNHNS, SASEGT. The V end lost 6 bases, the J end lost 2 bases, and 5 bases lay between the germline ends. The CDR3 region is CASRVAGANVLTF. CDR3 DNA sequence: TGTGCCAGCAGGGTTGCTGGGGCCAACGTCCTGACTTTC.

This clonotype has a handful of counts. The chain employs TRBV20-1 and TRBJ2-1, with D unresolved. Looked up from germline, CDR1 is DFQATT and CDR2 is SNEGSKA (reference sequence). CDR3 length equals 14 residues. The ends were cut back, 3 bases at V and 2 bases at J, with 11 bases in the middle. The DNA for the CDR3 is TGCAGTGCTAGGGATACGGCCCCCTACAATGAGCAGTTCTTC. This gives the protein CSARDTAPYNEQFF.

The chain joins TRBV7-2 to TRBJ1-4, with 10 bases that match TRBD1. The CDR3 has 14 amino acids. V lost 5 bases and J lost 6; bases outside the gene matches: 3. The germline V gene has CDR1 SGHTA and CDR2 FQGNSA. The CDR3 nucleotides read TGTGCCAGCAGCAGGACAGGGGGTTATGAAAAACTGTTTTTT. Translation: CASSRTGGYEKLFF.

In this sample, this clonotype turned up a few times. This chain joins TRBV20-1 and TRBJ1-4, with D perhaps matching TRBD1 (6 bases). V lost 6 bases and J lost 5, with 13 bases in between. CDR1 DFQATT and CDR2 SNEGSKA come from the germline V gene (reference sequence). CDR3 length equals 13 residues. DNA of the CDR3: TGCAGTGCAATGGGACAACAGAATGAAAAACTGTTTTTT. The encoded protein is CSAMGQQNEKLFF.

There are many counts of this clonotype. The chain employs TRBV12-3 or TRBV12-4 and TRBJ1-6; 8 bases align to TRBD1. The CDR3 runs 14 residues. V was pared by 3 bases and J by 10 bases, with 5 bases of the junction left unmatched. The CDR3 coding sequence is TGTGCCAGCAGTTTCGGGACAGGCTGGTCACCCCTCCACTTT. It yields the protein CASSFGTGWSPLHF.

This clonotype came up many times. The chain employs TRBV20-1 and TRBJ2-1, with TRBD2 identical over 9 bases. The trim removed 3 bases at V and 1 base at J, leaving 7 bases unmatched. Germline loops: CDR1 DFQATT, CDR2 SNEGSKA (reference sequence). CDR3 length equals 16 residues. CDR3 sequence reads: CSARGQTSGSYNEQFF. CDR3 sequence (DNA): TGCAGTGCTAGGGGCCAGACTAGCGGTTCCTACAATGAGCAGTTCTTC.

The chain is built from TRBV7-8 and TRBJ1-5, with D perhaps TRBD1 (5 bases). Germline V gives CDR1 SGHVS, CDR2 FQNEAQ. This CDR3 spans 16 amino acids. Trimming took off 2 bases at V and 5 bases at J, with 16 bases between the two ends. The CDR3 reads CASSLYRPGAHQPQHF. Here the CDR3 DNA reads TGTGCCAGCAGCTTATATAGGCCTGGGGCCCATCAGCCCCAGCATTTT.